This T cell receptor beta chain comes out of a study of blood T cell repertoires in COVID-19. Study context: The cDNA or gDNA used as material had been derived from T cells, B-cell-depleted T cells, or PBMCs.

Here immunoSEQ multiplex PCR was the method, and the copy in TCRdb shows in-frame clones only, minus some. The data show approximately 230,000 clones, with approximately 82% seen just once and around 16% held by the top ten. Participants had their cohort set by participant-reported clinical history. Either two negative PCRs, clearance, or symptom resolution qualified Cohort 3 donors as recovered. Germline V CDR1 and CDR2: SGHNT, YYREEE (reference sequence). V dropped 0 bases and J dropped 7 bases, with 16 bases sitting between them. The CDR3 is 15 residues long. The sequence came from a man aged 40-49 years who had recovered from COVID-19. J is TRBJ2-5 and V is TRBV5-4; weak D call: TRBD2 (7 bases). The sample consisted of PBMCs or T cells enriched from blood (not recorded which). CDR3 sequence (DNA): TGTGCCAGCAGCTTGGACGGGGGGCCGCGGAGGACCCAGTACTTC. Translation gives CASSLDGGPRRTQYF.